This T cell receptor beta chain was observed in a study of T cells in Graves' hyperthyroidism and ophthalmopathy. General study results and limits: The model forecast ophthalmopathy, anticipating it by a median 6.5 months before onset.

Amplified regions were TCR beta CDR3 sequences from RNA transcripts. HTBI primers were employed in a first-round RT-PCR of the TCR CDR3. TCRdb reprocessed the multiplex PCR reads with MiXCR, giving one entry per CDR3 protein. In the table there are about 500,000 distinct CDR3 sequences, about 16% of which are singletons. Germline loops: CDR1 MNHNS, CDR2 SASEGT. The CDR3 is 14 residues long. The J segment lost 0 bases and the V segment lost 5 bases, leaving 4 bases of the junction unmatched. This clonotype showed up many times. The antigen is undetermined. Material for sequencing was blood. The chain employs TRBV6-1 and TRBJ2-7; 7 positions agree with TRBD2. The receptor's source is a woman in her 30s with Graves' ophthalmopathy. Written as DNA, the CDR3 is TGTGCCAGCAGTCCAGCGGGACCCTCCTACGAGCAGTACTTC. Protein product: CASSPAGPSYEQYF.